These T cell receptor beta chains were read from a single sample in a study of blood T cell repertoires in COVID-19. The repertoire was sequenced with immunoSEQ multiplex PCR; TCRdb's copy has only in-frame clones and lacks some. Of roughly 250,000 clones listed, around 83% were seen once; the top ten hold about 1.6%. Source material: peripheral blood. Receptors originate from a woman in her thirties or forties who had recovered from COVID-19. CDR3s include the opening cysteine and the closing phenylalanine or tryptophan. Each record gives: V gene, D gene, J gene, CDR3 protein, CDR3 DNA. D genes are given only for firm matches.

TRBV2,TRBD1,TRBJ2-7,CASNSGQGNYEQYF,TGTGCCAGCAACTCGGGACAGGGTAACTACGAGCAGTACTTC
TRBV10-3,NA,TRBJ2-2,CAINLGHTNTGELFF,TGTGCCATCAATCTAGGACACACAAACACCGGGGAGCTGTTTTTT
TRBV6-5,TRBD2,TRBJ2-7,CASRKRGGSYYEQYF,TGTGCCAGCCGCAAGCGGGGGGGATCTTACTACGAGCAGTACTTC
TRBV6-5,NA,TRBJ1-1,CASSYLSQGLTEAFF,TGTGCCAGCAGTTACCTTTCGCAGGGGTTGACTGAAGCTTTCTTT
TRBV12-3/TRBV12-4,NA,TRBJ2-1,CASRADRPNEQFF,TGTGCCAGCAGGGCCGACAGACCCAATGAGCAGTTCTTC
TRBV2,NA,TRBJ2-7,CASSRTETYEQYF,TGTGCCAGCAGCAGGACAGAGACCTACGAGCAGTACTTC
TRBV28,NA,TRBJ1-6,CASSPMGSSYNSPLHF,TGTGCCAGCAGTCCGATGGGCAGCTCCTATAATTCACCCCTCCACTTT
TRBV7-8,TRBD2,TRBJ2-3,CASSLWTSGGVDTQYF,TGTGCCAGCAGCTTATGGACTAGCGGGGGGGTTGATACGCAGTATTTT
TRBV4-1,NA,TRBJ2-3,CASSQLMTLGDTQYF,TGCGCCAGCAGCCAATTAATGACTTTGGGAGATACGCAGTATTTT
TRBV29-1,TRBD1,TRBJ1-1,CSGGQGNTEAFF,TGCAGCGGTGGACAGGGGAACACTGAAGCTTTCTTT
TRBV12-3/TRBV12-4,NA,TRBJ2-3,CASSFGGADTQYF,TGTGCCAGCAGTTTTGGAGGGGCGGATACGCAGTATTTT